A single TCR beta chain is shown here with its context. Its antigen is still unknown. There are no base qualities to consult, and no much larger clone falls within one base. The sample is drawn from a study of memory CD4+ T cells and cytomegalovirus serostatus (dated by TCRdb to the late 2010s). Turning to the overall study: A total of about 33 healthy Belgian adults, of whom 9 were CMV seropositive and some 24 were CMV seronegative, were included in the cohort. CD4+ memory TCRbeta repertoires of a Belgian cohort with known cytomegalovirus serostatus were sequenced in order to replicate a published TCR-based CMV serostatus classifier.

General conclusions and limits of the study: For CMV serostatus prediction, a median bootstrapped AUC of 0.95 was reached with the original framework, and a median bootstrapped AUC of roughly 0.9 was reached with a US-trained random forest. The results were interpreted as suggesting that the CMV-associated TCR signature is largely present in the CD4+ memory repertoire. Only CD4+CD45RO+ memory cells were sequenced, unlike the original study, which covered naive and memory CD4+ and CD8+ populations. On the Belgian cohort, the classifier based on the original framework reached a median bootstrapped AUC of about 0.95, with a 95% CI of 0.76-1.00. Of around 150 previously reported CMV-associated TCRbeta sequences, some 67 appeared in the CD4+ memory repertoires, each in one to five individuals.

A FACSAria II was used to sort memory CD4+ T cells, defined as single viable CD3+CD4+CD8-CD45RO+ cells. CMV serostatus was assessed using a Roche Elecsys assay, by which serum IgG against CMV pp150, pp28, p38 and p52 was detected. Following thawing, total CD4+ T cells were enriched through positive selection using CD4 magnetic microbeads. The samples came from a different study that was designed specifically to examine the CD4+ T cell memory repertoire. Peripheral blood mononuclear cells were isolated and cryopreserved according to standard operating procedures, and serum was stored at -80 degrees C. The staining relied on CD3-PerCP (BW264/56), CD4-APC (RPA-T4), CD45RO-PE (UCHT1) and CD8-Pacific Orange (3B5) antibodies, and Sytox blue was used to exclude non-viable cells. The V and J ends are trimmed by 7 bases and 3 bases, leaving 17 bases between them. Its CDR3 holds 14 amino acids, cysteine through phenylalanine. Only the CDR3 portion is preserved as DNA: 42 bases, with reading frame beginning at the first base. According to the germline V gene, CDR1 reads SGHRS and CDR2 reads YFSETQ.

The Quick-DNA Microprep Kit was used to extract genomic DNA from the sorted cells. TCRbeta DNA was amplified with the immunoSEQ hsTCRbeta kit following the manufacturer's protocol. An Illumina MiSeq instrument was used to sequence the TCRbeta libraries. In the paper's pipeline: After out-of-frame sequences were removed, 2,204,828 distinct TCRbeta sequences remained, averaging about 61,000 per individual. Two values were used to score each individual: the count of roughly 150 previously reported CMV-associated TCRbeta sequences and the total count of productive distinct TCRbeta sequences. A beta-binomial model was reimplemented in Python, and scikit-learn random forests with default parameters were trained on US cohort data. Classifier performance on the Belgian cohort was summarized as median AUC with percentile confidence intervals over 10,000 bootstrap iterations. Here the immuneACCESS table is served through TCRdb, limited to in-frame sequences with V and J called. Missing clones are a known gap in these copies; in checked studies unresolved V genes cover under half, and the rest lacks a known reason. V, J and clone size reflect that table, while D and trimming were determined from the DNA. The sample contains about 75,000 clones, 78% of them found a single time. About 2.5% of the sample belongs to the ten largest clones.

The chain is encoded by TRBV5-1 joined to TRBJ2-7; the D segment could be TRBD2, given 5 matching bases. The sequencing sample was made of memory CD4+ T cells from blood. This TCR derives from an adult in good health and CMV-seropositive. Read as DNA, the sequence is TGCGCCAGCGGGGAGACGGTGAGTGTCTACGAGCAGTACTTC. Its translation reads: CASGETVSVYEQYF.